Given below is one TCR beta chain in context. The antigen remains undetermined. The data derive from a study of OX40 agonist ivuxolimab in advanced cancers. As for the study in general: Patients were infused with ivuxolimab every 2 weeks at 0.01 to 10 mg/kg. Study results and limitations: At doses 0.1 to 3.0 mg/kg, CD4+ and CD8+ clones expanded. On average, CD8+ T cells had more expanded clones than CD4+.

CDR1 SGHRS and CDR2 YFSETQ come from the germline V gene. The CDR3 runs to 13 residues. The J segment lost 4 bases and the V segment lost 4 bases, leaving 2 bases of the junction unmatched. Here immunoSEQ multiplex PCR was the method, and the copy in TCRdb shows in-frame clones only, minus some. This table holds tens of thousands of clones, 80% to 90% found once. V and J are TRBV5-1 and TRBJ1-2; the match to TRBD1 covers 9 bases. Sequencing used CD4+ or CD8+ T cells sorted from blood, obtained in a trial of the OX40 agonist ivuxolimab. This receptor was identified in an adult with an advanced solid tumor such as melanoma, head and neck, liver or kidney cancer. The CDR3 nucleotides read TGCGCCAGCAGCCCGACAGGGGGCTATGGCTACACCTTC. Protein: CASSPTGGYGYTF.